This T cell receptor (beta chain) was sequenced in a study of cytomegalovirus exposure and HLA in healthy donors. Study-wide results and caveats: An analysis that was carried out later associated 17,000 or so TCR beta sequences with HLA alleles at 0.05 false discovery rate.

In the PCR, 60 Vbeta and 13 Jbeta primers were used. The method was immunoSEQ multiplex PCR; TCRdb's version includes in-frame clones alone and lacks a portion of them. The sample records 100,000 to 150,000 clones, roughly 70% being singletons. Participants comprised healthy donors of bone marrow. This clone was recorded once. Antigen: not known. CDR3 length: 15 amino acids. V shed 0 bases and J shed 0 bases, with 7 bases lying between them. Germline V gives CDR1 SGHVS, CDR2 FNYEAQ. The chain uses TRBV7-6 and TRBJ2-3; D may be TRBD1 (5 bases). The sequenced sample consisted of PBMCs. The sequence came from a middle-aged woman in good health and CMV-seropositive. CDR3 residues: CASSLAGASTDTQYF. The CDR3, as DNA: TGTGCCAGCAGCTTAGCAGGGGCCAGCACAGATACGCAGTATTTT.